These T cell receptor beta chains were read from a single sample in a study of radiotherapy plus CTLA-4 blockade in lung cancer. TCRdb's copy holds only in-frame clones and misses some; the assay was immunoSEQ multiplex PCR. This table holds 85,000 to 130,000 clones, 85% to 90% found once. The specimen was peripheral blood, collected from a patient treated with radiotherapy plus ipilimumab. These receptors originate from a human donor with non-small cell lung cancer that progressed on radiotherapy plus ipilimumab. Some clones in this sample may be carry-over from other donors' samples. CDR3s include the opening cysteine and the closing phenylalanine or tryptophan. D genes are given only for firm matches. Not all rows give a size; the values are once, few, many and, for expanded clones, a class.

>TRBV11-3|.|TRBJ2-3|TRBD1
TGTGCCAGCAGCTTAGGATCAGGGGGCTATGCGGCAGATACGCAGTATTTT
CASSLGSGGYAADTQYF
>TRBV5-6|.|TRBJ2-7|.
TGTGCCAGCAGCTTAGGCCAGTACGAGCAGTACTTC
CASSLGQYEQYF
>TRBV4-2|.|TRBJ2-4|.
TGTGCCAGCAGCCTTTCAGGGGGTTCGGGGGAAGCCAAAAACATTCAGTACTTC
CASSLSGGSGEAKNIQYF
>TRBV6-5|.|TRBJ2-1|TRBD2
TGTGCCAGCAAACTCTTCGGGGGGGGTTACAATGAGCAGTTCTTC
CASKLFGGGYNEQFF
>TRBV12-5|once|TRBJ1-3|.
TGTGCTAGTGGTTTGGTGTCTGGAAACACCATATATTTT
CASGLVSGNTIYF
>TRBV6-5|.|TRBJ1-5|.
TGTGCCAGCAGTTACTCCCGACAGAGCAATCAGCCCCAGCATTTT
CASSYSRQSNQPQHF
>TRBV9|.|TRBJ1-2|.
TGTGCCAGCAGCTCGTCTGAGTGGGGCCTCAGCTATGGCTACACCTTC
CASSSSEWGLSYGYTF
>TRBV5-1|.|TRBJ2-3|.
TGCGCCAGCACCCCGGGTACCAGGAGCACAGATACGCAGTATTTT
CASTPGTRSTDTQYF
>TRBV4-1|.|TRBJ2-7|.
TGCGCCAGCAGCCAAGATCGAACTAGGACCTTCGAGCAGTACTTC
CASSQDRTRTFEQYF
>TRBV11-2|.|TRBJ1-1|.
TGTGCCAGCAGCTTAGGGTGGCCTGAAGCTTTCTTT
CASSLGWPEAFF
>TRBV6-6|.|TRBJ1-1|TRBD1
TGTGCCAGCAGTCCCGGACAGGGAGGTCAGCGCACTGAAGCTTTCTTT
CASSPGQGGQRTEAFF
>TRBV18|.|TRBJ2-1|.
TGTGCCAGCTCACCACGGGAAGGGATCGACAATGAGCAGTTCTTC
CASSPREGIDNEQFF
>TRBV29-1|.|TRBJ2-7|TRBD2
TGCAGCGTTGACGGACTAGGGAGTGGCTCCTACGAGCAGTACTTC
CSVDGLGSGSYEQYF
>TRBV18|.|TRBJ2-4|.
TGTGCCAGCTCACCACTCCAGGGTGCAGGAGACATTCAGTACTTC
CASSPLQGAGDIQYF
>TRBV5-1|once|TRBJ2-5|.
TGCGCCAGCAGCTTGGGCAGAGGAGAGGAGACCCAGTACTTC
CASSLGRGEETQYF
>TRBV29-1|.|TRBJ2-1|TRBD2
TGCAGCGCCTCGTCGGGGGGGCCTGATGAGCAGTTCTTC
CSASSGGPDEQFF
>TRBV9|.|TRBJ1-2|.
TGTGCCAGCAGCGTAGACGGGTATGGCTACACCTTC
CASSVDGYGYTF
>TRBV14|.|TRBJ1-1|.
TGTGCCAGCAGCCAAGATGGAGGTGGGCACAGGGTAGCAATATTT
CASSQDGGGHRVAIF
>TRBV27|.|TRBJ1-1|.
TGTGCCAGCAGTTTAAGACATCCGAACACTGAAGCTTTCTTT
CASSLRHPNTEAFF
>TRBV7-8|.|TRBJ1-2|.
TGTGCCAGCAGCTTAGCGGGGGGAAACGCGAACTATGGCTACACCTTC
CASSLAGGNANYGYTF
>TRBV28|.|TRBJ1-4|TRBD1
TGTGCCAGCAGCTATGGGACAGGGATTAATGAAAAACTGTTTTTT
CASSYGTGINEKLFF
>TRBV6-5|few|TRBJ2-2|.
TGTGCCAGCAGTTACTCGGGAGGGGGGGCACCCGGGGAGCTGTTTTTT
CASSYSGGGAPGELFF
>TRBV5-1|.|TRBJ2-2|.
TGCGCCAGCAGCTTGCAAGATACGAACACCGGGGAGCTGTTTTTT
CASSLQDTNTGELFF
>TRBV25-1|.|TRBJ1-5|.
TGTGCCAGCAGTGAATTAGGGGGGGATCAGCCCCAGCATTTT
CASSELGGDQPQHF
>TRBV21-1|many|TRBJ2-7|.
TGTGCCAGCAGCAAAGCGCGGGAGACAGGGTCATTTAACGAGCAGTACTTC
CASSKARETGSFNEQYF
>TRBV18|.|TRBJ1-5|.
TGTGCCAGCTCACCAAGAGGTCAGGTGAATCAGCCCCAGCATTTT
CASSPRGQVNQPQHF
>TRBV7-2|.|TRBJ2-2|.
TGTGCCAGCAGCAGAGACAGGAACACCGGGGAGCTGTTTTTT
CASSRDRNTGELFF
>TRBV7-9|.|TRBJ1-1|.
TGTGCCAGCAGCTTAGTAGGCGGATCGAACACTGAAGCTTTCTTT
CASSLVGGSNTEAFF
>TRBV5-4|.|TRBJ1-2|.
TGTGCCAGCAGTCTGGGGGGGAGGCAGGACTATGGCTACACCTTC
CASSLGGRQDYGYTF
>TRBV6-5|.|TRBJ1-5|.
TGTGCCAGCAGTTACTCAGTGGGTCAGCCCCAGCATTTT
CASSYSVGQPQHF
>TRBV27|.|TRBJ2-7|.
TGTGCCAGCAGTTTATTTGTGAACTACGAGCAGTACTTC
CASSLFVNYEQYF
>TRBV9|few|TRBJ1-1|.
TGTGCCAGCAGCGTAAGCCCACAGGGTCACACTGAAGCTTTCTTT
CASSVSPQGHTEAFF
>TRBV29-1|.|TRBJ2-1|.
TGCAGCGTTGCAAGTTGGGGGATTTACAATGAGCAGTTCTTC
CSVASWGIYNEQFF
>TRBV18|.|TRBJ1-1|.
TGTGCCAGCTCACCACTTACGGTGAACACTGAAGCTTTCTTT
CASSPLTVNTEAFF
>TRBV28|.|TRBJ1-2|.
TGTGCCAGCAGTTTGTCTCCCCCAAAGGAGGCTAACTATGGCTACACCTTC
CASSLSPPKEANYGYTF
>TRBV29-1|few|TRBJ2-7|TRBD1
TGCAGCGCAGCTCCGGGACAGGGGAGGGGTGAGCAGTACTTC
CSAAPGQGRGEQYF
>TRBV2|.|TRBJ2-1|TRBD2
TGTGCCGTAGCGGGGGAGGTTGTCTCCTACAATGAGCAGTTCTTC
CAVAGEVVSYNEQFF
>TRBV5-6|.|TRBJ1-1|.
TGTGCCAGCAGTCCTTTTACAGGGATGAACACTGAAGCTTTCTTT
CASSPFTGMNTEAFF
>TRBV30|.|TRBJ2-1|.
TGTGCCTGGAGTGGGGGGAATGAGCAGTTCTTC
CAWSGGNEQFF
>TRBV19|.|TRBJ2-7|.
TGTGCCAGTAGCCATCGGATAGGGCTACGAATCTACGAGCAGTACTTC
CASSHRIGLRIYEQYF
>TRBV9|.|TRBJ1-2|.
TGTGCCAGCAGCGTAGCGGGGCTGACCAATGGCTACACCTTC
CASSVAGLTNGYTF
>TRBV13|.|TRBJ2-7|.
TGTGCCAGCGGCATGTTTGGGGGGTACGAGCAGTACTTC
CASGMFGGYEQYF
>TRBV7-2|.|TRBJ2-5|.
TGTGCCAGCAGCTCTAACCGGGGGAAAGAGACCCAGTACTTC
CASSSNRGKETQYF
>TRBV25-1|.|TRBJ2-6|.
TGTGCCTCAGGAAAGGCTGGGGCCAACGTCCTGACTTTC
CASGKAGANVLTF
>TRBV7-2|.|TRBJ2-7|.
TGTGCCAGCAGCCATTTCCCGAGGGGCAGTTACGACGAGCAGTACTTC
CASSHFPRGSYDEQYF
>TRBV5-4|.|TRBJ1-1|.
TGTGCCAGCAGCCCAGGAAACACTGAAGCTTTCTTT
CASSPGNTEAFF
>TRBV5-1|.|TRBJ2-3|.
TGCGCCAGCAGCTTCATGGGGGGGCTTAGCACAGATACGCAGTATTTT
CASSFMGGLSTDTQYF
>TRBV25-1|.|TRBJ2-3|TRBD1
TGTGCCAGCAGTGGCCGACAGGGGCAGGGGATCACAGATACGCAGTATTTT
CASSGRQGQGITDTQYF
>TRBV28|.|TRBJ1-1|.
TGTGCCAGCAGTTTAAGGCAGGTATACACTGAAGCTTTCTTT
CASSLRQVYTEAFF
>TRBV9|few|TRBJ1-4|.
TGTGCCAGCAGCCCCGGGACTAAGGAAAAACTGTTTTTT
CASSPGTKEKLFF
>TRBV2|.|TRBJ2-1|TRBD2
TGTGCCAGCAGAGCGGGGGGGTACAATGAGCAGTTCTTC
CASRAGGYNEQFF
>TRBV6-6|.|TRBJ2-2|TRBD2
TGTGCCAGCAGTACTAGCGTCGGGGAGCTGTTTTTT
CASSTSVGELFF
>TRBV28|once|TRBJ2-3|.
TGTGCCAGTTCCCCTTCACCCCGGGATACGCAGTATTTT
CASSPSPRDTQYF